These 4 T cell receptor beta chains were sequenced from one sample in a study of shared clonotypes between healthy human individuals. This table comes from immunoSEQ multiplex PCR, and its TCRdb copy is limited to in-frame clones, with some not included. In the table there are 2 million to 3 million clones, approximately 90% of which are singletons. The specimen sequenced was naive CD4+ T cells sorted from blood. Documented subset: CD45RA+ positively selected. The receptors were sampled from a man between 18 and 35 years old in good health.

The V and J genes are TRBV6-1 and TRBJ1-2, with a weak D call TRBD1 (5 bases). The V gene's germline CDR1 is MNHNS and CDR2 SASEGT. V dropped 1 base and J dropped 2 bases, with 11 bases sitting between them. This CDR3 has 15 residues. This chain's CDR3 is CASSEGGVGNYGYTF. In nucleotides, the CDR3 is TGTGCCAGCAGTGAAGGGGGCGTAGGAAACTATGGCTACACCTTC.

The chain couples TRBV19 to TRBJ2-1; no clear D. The CDR3 has 12 amino acids. Germline loops: CDR1 LNHDA, CDR2 SQIVND (reference sequence). Trimming cost V 8 bases and J 7 bases, with 12 bases left between them. The DNA of the CDR3 is TGTGCCAGTCATTCACATAGGAATGAGCAGTTCTTC. Translating it yields CASHSHRNEQFF.

V is TRBV5-6 and J is TRBJ2-1, with a possible D match to TRBD1 (5 bases). CDR1 and CDR2 from the germline V gene are SGHDT and YYEEEE. The CDR3 totals 13 residues. Trimming cost V 3 bases and J 7 bases, with 11 bases left between them. CDR3 amino acids: CASSWGRANEQFF. The CDR3, as DNA: TGTGCCAGCAGCTGGGGCAGGGCGAATGAGCAGTTCTTC. Together with reference TRBV5-6 and TRBJ2-1, the CDR3 gives the full variable domain: DAGVTQSPTHLIKTRGQQVTLRCSPKSGHDTVSWYQQALGQGPQFIFQYYEEEERQRGNFPDRFSGHQFPNYSSELNVNALLLGDSALYLCASSWGRANEQFFGPGTRLTVL.

The rearrangement uses TRBV11-3 and TRBJ2-2; TRBD1 might be the D (5 bases). This CDR3 is built from 15 residues. Germline CDR1 reads SGHNT; CDR2 reads YENEEA. V lost 5 bases, J lost 4 bases, and 14 bases lay in between. The CDR3 bases are TGTGCCAGCAGCCTCTCGACAGCCTTCACCGGGGAGCTGTTTTTT. This codes for CASSLSTAFTGELFF. Supplemented by reference TRBV11-3 and TRBJ2-2, the full variable domain reads EAGVVQSPRYKIIEKKQPVAFWCNPISGHNTLYWYLQNLGQGPELLIRYENEEAVDDSQLPKDRFSAERLKGVDSTLKIQPAELGDSAVYLCASSLSTAFTGELFFGEGSRLTVL.